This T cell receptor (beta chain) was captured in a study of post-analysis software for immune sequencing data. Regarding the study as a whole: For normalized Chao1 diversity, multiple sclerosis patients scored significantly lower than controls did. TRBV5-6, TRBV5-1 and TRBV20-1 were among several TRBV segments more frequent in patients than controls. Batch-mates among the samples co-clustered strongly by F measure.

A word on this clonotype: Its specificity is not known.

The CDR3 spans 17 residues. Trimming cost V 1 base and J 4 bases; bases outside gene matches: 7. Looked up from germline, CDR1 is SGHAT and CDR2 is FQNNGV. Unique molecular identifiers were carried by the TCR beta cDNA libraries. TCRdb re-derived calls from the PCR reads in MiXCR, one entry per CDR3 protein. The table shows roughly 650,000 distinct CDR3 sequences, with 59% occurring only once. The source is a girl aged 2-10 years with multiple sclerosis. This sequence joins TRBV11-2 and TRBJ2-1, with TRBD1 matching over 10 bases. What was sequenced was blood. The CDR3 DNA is TGTGCCAGCAGCTTAGTGACAGGGGGCTTTGGATACAATGAGCAGTTCTTC. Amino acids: CASSLVTGGFGYNEQFF.